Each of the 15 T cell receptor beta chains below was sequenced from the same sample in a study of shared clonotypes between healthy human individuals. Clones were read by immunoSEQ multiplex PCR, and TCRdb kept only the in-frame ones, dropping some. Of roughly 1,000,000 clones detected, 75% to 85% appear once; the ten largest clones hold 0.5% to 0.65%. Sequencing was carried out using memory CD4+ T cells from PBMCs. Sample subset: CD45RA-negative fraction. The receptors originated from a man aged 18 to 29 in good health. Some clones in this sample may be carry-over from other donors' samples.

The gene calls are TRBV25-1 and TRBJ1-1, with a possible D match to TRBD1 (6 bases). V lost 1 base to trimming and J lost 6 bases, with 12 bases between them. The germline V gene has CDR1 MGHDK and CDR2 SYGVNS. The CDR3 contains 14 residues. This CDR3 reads CASSESQGRAEAFF. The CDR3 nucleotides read TGTGCCAGCAGTGAATCTCAGGGGAGAGCTGAAGCTTTCTTT.

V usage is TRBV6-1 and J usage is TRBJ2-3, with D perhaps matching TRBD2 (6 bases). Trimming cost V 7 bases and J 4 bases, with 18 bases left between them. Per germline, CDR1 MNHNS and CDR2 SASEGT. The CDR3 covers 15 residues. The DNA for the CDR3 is TGTGCCAGCACTCCTGGAGGGGCGCCCGCAGATACGCAGTATTTT. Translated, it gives CASTPGGAPADTQYF.

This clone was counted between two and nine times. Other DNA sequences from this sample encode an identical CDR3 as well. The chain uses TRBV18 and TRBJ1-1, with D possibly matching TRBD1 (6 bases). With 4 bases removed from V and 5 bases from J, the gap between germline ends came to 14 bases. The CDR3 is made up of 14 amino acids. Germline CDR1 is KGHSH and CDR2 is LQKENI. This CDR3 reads CASSQRQEGTEAFF. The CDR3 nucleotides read TGTGCCAGCTCACAAAGACAGGAGGGGACTGAAGCTTTCTTT. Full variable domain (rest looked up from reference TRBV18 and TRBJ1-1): NAGVMQNPRHLVRRRGQEARLRCSPMKGHSHVYWYRQLPEEGLKFMVYLQKENIIDESGMPKERFSAEFPKEGPSILRIQQVVRGDSAAYFCASSQRQEGTEAFFGQGTRLTVV.

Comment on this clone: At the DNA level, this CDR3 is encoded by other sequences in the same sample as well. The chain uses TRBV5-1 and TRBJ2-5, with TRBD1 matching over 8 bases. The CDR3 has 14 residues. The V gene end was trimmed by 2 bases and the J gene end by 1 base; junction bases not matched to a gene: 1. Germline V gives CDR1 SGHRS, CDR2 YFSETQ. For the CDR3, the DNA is TGCGCCAGCAGCTTCGGGACAGGCCAAGAGACCCAGTACTTC. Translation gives CASSFGTGQETQYF.

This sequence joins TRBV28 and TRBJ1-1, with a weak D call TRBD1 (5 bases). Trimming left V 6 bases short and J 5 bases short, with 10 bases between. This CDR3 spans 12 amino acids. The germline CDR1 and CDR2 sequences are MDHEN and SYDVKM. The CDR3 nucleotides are TGTGCCAGCAGCTGGGGGGGGACTGAAGCTTTCTTT. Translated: CASSWGGTEAFF.

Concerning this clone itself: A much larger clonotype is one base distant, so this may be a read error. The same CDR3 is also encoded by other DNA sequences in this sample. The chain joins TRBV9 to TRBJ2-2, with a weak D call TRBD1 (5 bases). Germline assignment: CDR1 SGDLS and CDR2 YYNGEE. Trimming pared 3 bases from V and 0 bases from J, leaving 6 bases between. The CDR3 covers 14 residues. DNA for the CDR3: TGTGCCAGCAGCGGGACAACGAACACCGGGGAGCTGTTTTTT. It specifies CASSGTTNTGELFF.

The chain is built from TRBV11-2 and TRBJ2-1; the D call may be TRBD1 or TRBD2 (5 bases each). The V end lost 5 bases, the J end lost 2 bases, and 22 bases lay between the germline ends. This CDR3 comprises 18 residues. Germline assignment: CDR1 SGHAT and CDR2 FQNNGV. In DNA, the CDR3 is TGTGCCAGCAGCAGACGTCCTCCCCAGGGAGCGGCCTACAATGAGCAGTTCTTC. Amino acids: CASSRRPPQGAAYNEQFF.

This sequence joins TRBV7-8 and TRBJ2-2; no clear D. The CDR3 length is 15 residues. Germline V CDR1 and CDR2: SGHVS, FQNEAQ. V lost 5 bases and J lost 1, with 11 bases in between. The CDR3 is CASSIRLGNTGELFF. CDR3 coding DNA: TGTGCCAGCAGCATTCGACTGGGGAACACCGGGGAGCTGTTTTTT.

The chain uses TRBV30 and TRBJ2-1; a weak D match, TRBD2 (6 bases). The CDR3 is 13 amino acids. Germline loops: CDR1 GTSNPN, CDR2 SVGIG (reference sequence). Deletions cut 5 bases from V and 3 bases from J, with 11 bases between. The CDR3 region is CAWDLAFYNEQFF. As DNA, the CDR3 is TGTGCCTGGGATCTAGCGTTCTACAATGAGCAGTTCTTC.

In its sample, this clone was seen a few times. The CDR3 protein is CASSVEGSGYTF. CDR3 DNA sequence: TGTGCCAGCAGCGTAGAGGGGAGTGGCTACACCTTC. V gene TRBV9 combines with J gene TRBJ1-2; D possibly corresponds to TRBD1 (5 bases). The CDR3 consists of 12 residues. Deletions cut 0 bases from V and 7 bases from J, with 7 bases between. CDR1 and CDR2 (germline): SGDLS, YYNGEE.

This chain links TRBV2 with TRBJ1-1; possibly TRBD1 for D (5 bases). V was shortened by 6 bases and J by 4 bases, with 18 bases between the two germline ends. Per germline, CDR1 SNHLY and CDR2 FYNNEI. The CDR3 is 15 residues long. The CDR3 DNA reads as TGTGCCAGCAGACACGAAACGGGACCTGGCACTGAAGCTTTCTTT. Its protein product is CASRHETGPGTEAFF.

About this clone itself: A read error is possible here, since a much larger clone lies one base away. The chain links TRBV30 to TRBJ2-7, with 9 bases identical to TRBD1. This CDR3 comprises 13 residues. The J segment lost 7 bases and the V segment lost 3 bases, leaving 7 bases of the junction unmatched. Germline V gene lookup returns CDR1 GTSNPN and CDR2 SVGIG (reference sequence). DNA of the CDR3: TGTGCCTGGAGGAGGACAGGGGCGGGTGAGCAGTACGTC. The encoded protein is CAWRRTGAGEQYV.

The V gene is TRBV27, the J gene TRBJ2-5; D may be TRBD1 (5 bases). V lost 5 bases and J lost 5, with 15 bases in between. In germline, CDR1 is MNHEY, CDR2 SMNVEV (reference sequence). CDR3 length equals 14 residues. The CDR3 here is CASSPWSRVETQYF. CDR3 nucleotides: TGTGCCAGCAGTCCCTGGTCCAGGGTCGAGACCCAGTACTTC.

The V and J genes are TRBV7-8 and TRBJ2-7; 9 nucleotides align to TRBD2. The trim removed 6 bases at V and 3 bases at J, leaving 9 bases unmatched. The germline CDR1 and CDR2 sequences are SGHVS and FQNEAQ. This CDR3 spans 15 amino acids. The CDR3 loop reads CASSYGRLAVYEQYF. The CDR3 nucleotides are TGTGCCAGCAGTTACGGACGACTAGCGGTCTACGAGCAGTACTTC.

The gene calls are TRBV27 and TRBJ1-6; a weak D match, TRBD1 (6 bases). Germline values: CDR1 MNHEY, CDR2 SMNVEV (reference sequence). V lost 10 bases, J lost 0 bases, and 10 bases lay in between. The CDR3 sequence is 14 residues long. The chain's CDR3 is CATQGSSYNSPLHF. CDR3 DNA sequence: TGTGCCACCCAGGGGAGCTCCTATAATTCACCCCTCCACTTT.